These 15 T cell receptor beta chains were sequenced from one sample in a study of T cell changes during pregnancy in multiple sclerosis. Libraries were prepared by immunoSEQ multiplex PCR; TCRdb keeps only in-frame clonotypes and omits some of them. The sample has 29,000 or so clones, about 92% seen once. The specimen comprised CD8+ T cells from peripheral blood mononuclear cells, sampled before pregnancy. The source is a female donor with multiple sclerosis, enrolled in a pregnancy study.

V and J are TRBV28 and TRBJ2-5; 7 bases map to TRBD2. The CDR3 extends over 18 amino acids. CDR1 and CDR2 from the germline V gene are MDHEN and SYDVKM. V was clipped by 2 bases and J by 2 bases; unmatched bases: 14. CDR3 region: CASSLRTQDGGRQETQYF. The CDR3 DNA sequence: TGTGCCAGCAGTTTACGTACCCAGGACGGGGGGAGGCAAGAGACCCAGTACTTC.

The rearrangement uses TRBV11-2 and TRBJ2-1, with TRBD2 as a possible D gene (7 bases). Trimming stripped 3 bases from V and 1 base from J, with 13 bases between. CDR3 length: 16 amino acids. Germline V gene sequence: CDR1 SGHAT, CDR2 FQNNGV. CDR3 sequence reads: CASSFGGGASYNEQFF. Here the CDR3 DNA reads TGTGCCAGCAGCTTTGGTGGGGGGGCGTCCTACAATGAGCAGTTCTTC.

For the CDR3, the DNA is TGCAGCGTTGAACCCAGGGGCGGGAGGGCGCGGAGCACAGATACGCAGTATTTT. This codes for CSVEPRGGRARSTDTQYF. The rearrangement links TRBV29-1 to TRBJ2-3; 9 nucleotides align to TRBD2. After removal of 2 bases from V and 0 bases from J, the junction contained 12 bases not matched to a gene. Looked up from germline, CDR1 is SQVTM and CDR2 is ANQGSEA. The CDR3 contains 18 residues.

The genes are TRBV29-1 and TRBJ2-1; 14 nucleotides agree with TRBD2. The germline gives CDR1 SQVTM, CDR2 ANQGSEA. The CDR3 is made up of 16 amino acids. Trimming cost V 5 bases and J 3 bases; bases outside gene matches: 6. CDR3 DNA: TGCAGCGTTACCGGGACTAGCGGGGGAAACTACAATGAGCAGTTCTTC. Protein sequence: CSVTGTSGGNYNEQFF.

This chain uses TRBV4-3 with TRBJ2-7, with 9 bases matching TRBD1. This CDR3 spans 16 amino acids. Unmatched junction bases numbered 10, after V lost 5 bases and J lost 2 bases. Germline V CDR1 and CDR2: LGHNA, YSLEER. Here the CDR3 reads CASSYRDREQAYEQYF. The CDR3 bases are TGCGCCAGCAGCTACCGGGACAGGGAACAAGCCTACGAGCAGTACTTC.

The CDR3 loop reads CAISDTDRTYNEQFF. Here the CDR3 DNA reads TGTGCCATCAGTGATACAGACCGAACCTACAATGAGCAGTTCTTC. This chain connects TRBV10-3 to TRBJ2-1; D is unresolved. Germline lookup yields CDR1 ENHRY and CDR2 SYGVKD. The CDR3 length is 15 residues. Trimming left V 3 bases short and J 2 bases short, with 11 bases between.

The chain recombines TRBV5-1 with TRBJ1-5, with 7 bases aligning to TRBD1. J lost 0 bases, V lost 2 bases, and 2 bases had no gene match. This CDR3 has 15 amino acids. Looked up from germline, CDR1 is SGHRS and CDR2 is YFSETQ. The CDR3 protein is CASSLQGNSNQPQHF. The CDR3 DNA reads as TGCGCCAGCAGCTTACAGGGGAATAGCAATCAGCCCCAGCATTTT.

The genes are TRBV7-3 and TRBJ2-1, with TRBD2 matching over 10 bases. CDR1 and CDR2 from the germline V gene are SGHTA and FQGTGA. Trimming cost V 0 bases and J 6 bases; bases outside gene matches: 8. The CDR3 length is 17 residues. Here the CDR3 reads CASSLTRRAGGFNEQFF. CDR3 nucleotide sequence: TGTGCCAGCAGCTTAACTCGCCGAGCGGGGGGGTTCAATGAGCAGTTCTTC.

V usage is TRBV27 and J usage is TRBJ2-3, with D maybe TRBD2 (5 bases). Germline V gene sequence: CDR1 MNHEY, CDR2 SMNVEV (reference sequence). The V end was cut by 3 bases, the J end by 3 bases, with 10 bases between. This CDR3 comprises 14 residues. The CDR3 DNA reads as TGTGCCAGCAGTTTGGGAGCGGATACAGATACGCAGTATTTT. It translates to CASSLGADTDTQYF.

The genes are TRBV5-1 and TRBJ2-7, with 7 bases aligning to TRBD2. J gave up 2 bases and V 5 bases, and 7 bases lay outside the gene matches. This CDR3 is 14 amino acids long. CDR1 is SGHRS and CDR2 is YFSETQ in the germline V gene. The CDR3 sequence: CASSRGRAAYEQYF. CDR3 coding DNA: TGCGCCAGCAGTCGAGGGAGGGCGGCCTACGAGCAGTACTTC.

The chain employs TRBV7-9 and TRBJ2-5, with 9 bases fitting TRBD1. This CDR3 is built from 14 residues. The V gene end was trimmed by 4 bases and the J gene end by 4 bases; junction bases not matched to a gene: 4. CDR1 and CDR2 from the germline V gene are SEHNR and FQNEAQ (reference sequence). The CDR3 DNA reads as TGTGCCAGCAGCTATGGACAGGGGATAGAGACCCAGTACTTC. It yields the protein CASSYGQGIETQYF.

J is TRBJ2-3 and V is TRBV27; 11 positions match TRBD2. Germline V gene data show CDR1 as MNHEY and CDR2 as SMNVEV (reference sequence). The CDR3 is 16 residues long. J was trimmed by 5 bases and V by 3 bases; bases with no gene match: 7. The DNA of the CDR3 is TGTGCCAGCAGTTTGCCATCCGGGACTAGCGGAGATACGCAGTATTTT. Translation gives CASSLPSGTSGDTQYF.

This rearrangement joins TRBV5-8 to TRBJ1-2; 9 nucleotides match TRBD1. J gave up 6 bases and V 2 bases, and 8 bases lay outside the gene matches. The CDR3 is 15 residues long. Germline V CDR1 and CDR2: SGHTS, YDEGEE. The CDR3 sequence is CASSLRDREGDGYTF. The CDR3 nucleotides read TGTGCCAGCAGCTTAAGGGACAGGGAGGGCGATGGCTACACCTTC.

The gene calls are TRBV25-1 and TRBJ1-3, with a possible D match to TRBD1 (5 bases). From germline, CDR1 is MGHDK and CDR2 SYGVNS. The length of the CDR3 is 15 residues. The V and J ends lost 2 bases and 0 bases respectively, with 8 bases between them. The CDR3 DNA sequence: TGTGCCAGCAGTGAACAGGGATACTCTGGAAACACCATATATTTT. It yields the protein CASSEQGYSGNTIYF.

This chain joins TRBV5-8 and TRBJ1-4; the D is unclear. This CDR3 spans 13 amino acids. Germline V gives CDR1 SGHTS, CDR2 YDEGEE. The V end was cut by 3 bases, the J end by 6 bases, with 9 bases between. The CDR3 is CASSSILDEKLFF. Here the CDR3 DNA reads TGTGCCAGCAGCTCAATACTGGATGAAAAACTGTTTTTT. Supplemented by reference TRBV5-8 and TRBJ1-4, the full variable domain reads EAGVTQSPTHLIKTRGQQATLRCSPISGHTSVYWYQQALGLGLQFLLWYDEGEERNRGNFPPRFSGRQFPNYSSELNVNALELEDSALYLCASSSILDEKLFFGSGTQLSVL.